What follows are 4 T cell receptor beta chains derived from one specimen sequenced in a study of blood T cell repertoires in COVID-19 (dated by TCRdb to 2020 to 2021). The library was obtained by the immunoSEQ multiplex PCR assay. TCRdb carries this immuneACCESS record with in-frame sequences only. Its versions omit some clonotypes, under half of them owing to an unresolved V gene in the studies checked, with the rest unexplained. The sample table shows fewer than 100,000 clones, and roughly 78% are seen once. Of the sample, approximately 10% falls within the top ten clones. The sequenced material came from peripheral blood. The origin of the receptors is a woman in her 70s with acute or convalescent COVID-19.

V gene TRBV5-1 combines with J gene TRBJ1-1, with a possible D match to TRBD1 (5 bases). CDR1 is SGHRS, CDR2 YFSETQ, per germline. The CDR3 is 14 residues long. Trimming removed 4 bases at V and 1 base at J, with 11 bases between. The CDR3 here is CASSQKTGNTEAFF. The CDR3 DNA is TGCGCCAGCAGCCAAAAAACAGGGAACACTGAAGCTTTCTTT.

This clone was recorded once. The chain joins TRBV14 to TRBJ2-1, with D possibly matching TRBD2 (6 bases). This CDR3 has 13 residues. In germline, CDR1 is SGHDN, CDR2 FVKESK. V was clipped by 0 bases and J by 9 bases, with 9 bases between them. The CDR3 DNA sequence: TGTGCCAGCAGCCAAGATTTGGGGGGTGAGCAGTTCTTC. Amino acids: CASSQDLGGEQFF.

This chain joins TRBV4-2 and TRBJ2-1; 10 bases align to TRBD1. This CDR3 spans 16 amino acids. The V gene end was trimmed by 4 bases and the J gene end by 2 bases; junction bases not matched to a gene: 5. Germline values: CDR1 LGHNA, CDR2 YNFKEQ. CDR3 in amino acids: CASSPAGTGAYNEQFF. The CDR3 DNA reads TGTGCCAGCAGCCCGGCCGGGACAGGGGCCTACAATGAGCAGTTCTTC.

V usage is TRBV7-2 and J usage is TRBJ2-1; D not resolved. The V end was cut by 4 bases, the J end by 2 bases, with 12 bases between. In germline, CDR1 is SGHTA, CDR2 FQGNSA. CDR3 length: 15 residues. CDR3 bases: TGTGCCAGCAGCTCTACAGCTGTCCCCTACAATGAGCAGTTCTTC. It is translated as CASSSTAVPYNEQFF.